The 5 T cell receptor beta chains presented below share a single source sample, sequenced in a study of blood T cell repertoires in COVID-19. Libraries were prepared by immunoSEQ multiplex PCR; TCRdb keeps only in-frame clonotypes and omits some of them. The repertoire holds fewer than 250,000 clones, with about 82% as singletons. What was sequenced was peripheral blood. The receptors here all came from a woman aged 80 or over with COVID-19, enrolled during active disease.

The rearrangement uses TRBV6-2 or TRBV6-3 and TRBJ2-3, with TRBD2 as a possible D gene (5 bases). Germline V gene sequence: CDR1 MNHEY, CDR2 SVGEGT. The CDR3 runs to 15 residues. The V and J ends lost 5 bases and 2 bases respectively, with 14 bases between them. The CDR3 DNA is TGTGCCAGCAGTCGAACGACCGACTACACAGATACGCAGTATTTT. It yields the protein CASSRTTDYTDTQYF.

CDR3 in amino acids: CASILAGNPHEQYV. CDR3 DNA: TGTGCCAGCATCCTAGCGGGGAACCCCCACGAGCAGTACGTC. The chain employs TRBV21-1 and TRBJ2-7; the table's D gene call, TRBD2, was not cross checked with the DNA. TRBV21-1 is an annotated pseudogene. The CDR3 spans 14 residues.

This chain links TRBV6-5 with TRBJ1-1; D gene ambiguous. Germline V gives CDR1 MNHEY, CDR2 SVGAGI. The CDR3 length is 13 residues. The V end lost 6 bases, the J end lost 1 base, and 9 bases lay between the germline ends. DNA for the CDR3: TGTGCCAGCAGACGAACACAGAACACTGAAGCTTTCTTT. This gives the protein CASRRTQNTEAFF.

The chain joins TRBV5-1 to TRBJ1-3; no definite D call. V gave up 4 bases and J gave up 0 bases, with 11 bases separating them. Germline V gene lookup returns CDR1 SGHRS and CDR2 YFSETQ. CDR3 length: 15 amino acids. The CDR3 DNA is TGCGCCAGCAGCAATCTCGCAGGCTCTGGAAACACCATATATTTT. It encodes CASSNLAGSGNTIYF.

The gene calls are TRBV4-1 and TRBJ2-1; 11 nucleotides agree with TRBD1. Germline V gene lookup returns CDR1 MGHRA and CDR2 YSYEKL. This CDR3 region has 16 residues. V shed 7 bases, J shed 2 bases, and the junction held 7 bases outside the gene matches. The CDR3 region is CASTLEGQGAYNEQFF. DNA of the CDR3: TGCGCCAGCACCCTGGAGGGACAGGGGGCCTACAATGAGCAGTTCTTC.